This T cell receptor (beta chain) was captured by sequencing in a study of T-cell memory formation after mild COVID-19. Study results and caveats: Mainly CM and EM harbored the contracting CD4+ clones; mainly EMRA harbored the CD8+ ones.

This clonotype has a handful of counts. Its antigen is unknown. 5'RACE with constant-segment primers built TCRalpha and TCRbeta cDNA libraries with UMIs. TCRdb reanalysed the 5' RACE reads using MiXCR and keeps one entry per CDR3 protein. Counted here are 380,000 or so distinct CDR3 sequences, roughly 14% occurring once; the ten biggest clones make up around 22%. V lost 0 bases and J lost 1, with 12 bases in between. CDR3 size: 16 residues. The germline V gene encodes CDR1 MNHEY and CDR2 SVGAGI. The specimen sequenced was PBMCs or a T cell subset sorted from them (not recorded which). This clonotype originated in a man aged 18-30 years who had mild COVID-19 (a few samples of this study predate the infection). Cell type and time point are not known. The genes are TRBV6-5 and TRBJ1-1; D unclear. The CDR3 coding sequence is TGTGCCAGCAGTTACTCGAGATTCAGGAGGAACACTGAAGCTTTCTTT. This sequence encodes CASSYSRFRRNTEAFF.